This entry describes one T cell receptor (beta chain). This entry comes from a study of blood T cell repertoires in COVID-19. V lost 0 bases to trimming and J lost 9 bases, with 11 bases between them. This CDR3 contains 13 residues. Germline CDR1 is SGHTA and CDR2 is FQGNSA. Clones were sequenced by immunoSEQ multiplex PCR, and TCRdb holds only the in-frame ones, with some missing. The sample has 35,000 to 55,000 clones; roughly four fifths are singletons. This receptor was obtained from a man aged 55 to 70 with active COVID-19. Sequenced material: peripheral blood. The rearrangement uses TRBV7-2 and TRBJ1-1; D possibly corresponds to TRBD1 (5 bases). CDR3 sequence (DNA): TGTGCCAGCAGCTTAGCGCCCGACAGTAAAGCTTTCTTT. It translates to CASSLAPDSKAFF.